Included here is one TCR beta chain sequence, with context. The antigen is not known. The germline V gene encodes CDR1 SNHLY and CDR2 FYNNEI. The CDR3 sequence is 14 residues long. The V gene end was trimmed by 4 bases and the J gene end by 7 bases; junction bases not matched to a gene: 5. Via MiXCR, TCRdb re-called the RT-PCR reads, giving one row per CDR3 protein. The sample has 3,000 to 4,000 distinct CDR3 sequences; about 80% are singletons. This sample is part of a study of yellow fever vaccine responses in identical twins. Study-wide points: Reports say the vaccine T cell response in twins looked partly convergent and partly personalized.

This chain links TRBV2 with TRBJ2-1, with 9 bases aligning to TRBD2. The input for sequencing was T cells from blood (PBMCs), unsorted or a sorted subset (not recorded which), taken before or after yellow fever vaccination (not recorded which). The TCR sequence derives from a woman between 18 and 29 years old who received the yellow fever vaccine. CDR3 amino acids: CASSVSGGANEQFF. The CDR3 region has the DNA TGTGCCAGCAGTGTTAGCGGGGGCGCGAATGAGCAGTTCTTC.